Listed below are T cell receptor beta chains from one sample, sequenced in a study of T-cell memory formation after mild COVID-19. One entry per CDR3 protein, called by TCRdb with MiXCR from the 5' RACE reads. The sample includes roughly 310,000 distinct CDR3 sequences, about 16% of them seen just once. Sequencing was carried out using PBMCs or a T cell subset sorted from them (not recorded which). The receptors come from a man younger than 30 who had mild COVID-19 (a few samples of this study predate the infection). Cell type and time point are not known. CDR3s include the opening cysteine and the closing phenylalanine or tryptophan. A D gene is named only where the DNA matches it firmly. Clone size is stated in some rows and not others, as once, few, many or a class when expanded.

TRBJ2-5,few,TRBD2,TRBV3-1,TGTGCCAGCAGCCAATCTTCGGTGTTCGGACTAGCATCGGGGACCCAGTACTTC,CASSQSSVFGLASGTQYF
TRBJ2-7,-,-,TRBV7-2,TGTGCCAGCAGCGCAAGTCTGGGGCAACAGTACTTC,CASSASLGQQYF
TRBJ1-4,few,-,TRBV29-1,TGCAGCGGGGGGGCGGCGGGTGAAAAACTGTTTTTT,CSGGAAGEKLFF
TRBJ2-1,-,-,TRBV4-1,TGCGCCAGCATCCCAGAAGTACTAGACGCCTCCTACAATGAGCAGTTCTTC,CASIPEVLDASYNEQFF
TRBJ2-5,few,-,TRBV2,TGTGCCAGCAGTGAGGGAGCGGAGACCCAGTACTTC,CASSEGAETQYF
TRBJ2-1,-,TRBD2,TRBV5-1,TGCGCCAGCAGCTACTCAACTAGCGGGGGGGCGGATGAGCAGTTCTTC,CASSYSTSGGADEQFF
TRBJ2-2,many,TRBD2,TRBV12-3/TRBV12-4,TGTGCCAGCAGTGCACTAGCGGGGGACACCGGGGAGCTGTTTTTT,CASSALAGDTGELFF
TRBJ2-3,-,TRBD2,TRBV6-2/TRBV6-3,TGTGCCAGCAGTTTGAGCGGGGGGGCGAGCGCAGATACGCAGTATTTT,CASSLSGGASADTQYF
TRBJ2-2,-,TRBD1,TRBV10-3,TGTGCCATCAGTGGACAGGGGCCTTACCCGAACACCGGGGAGCTGTTTTTT,CAISGQGPYPNTGELFF
TRBJ1-1,-,-,TRBV20-1,TGCAGTGCCCCAGGAAGGACTGACGCTGAAGCTTTCTTT,CSAPGRTDAEAFF
TRBJ1-2,-,-,TRBV4-2,TGTGCCAGCAGCCAAGATTTAAAGGGGGGCTATGGCTACACCTTC,CASSQDLKGGYGYTF
TRBJ2-1,few,-,TRBV4-2,TGTGCCAGCAGCCAAGGAACCACCTCCTACAATGAGCAGTTCTTC,CASSQGTTSYNEQFF
TRBJ1-2,-,TRBD1,TRBV2,TGTGCCAGCCAAGACAGGGCGGGTGGCTACACCTTC,CASQDRAGGYTF
TRBJ2-3,many,-,TRBV20-1,TGCAGTGCCCCCCCGGGGGCAGGAGCGGCAGATACGCAGTATTTT,CSAPPGAGAADTQYF
TRBJ1-1,-,-,TRBV5-1,TGCGCCAGCAGCTTACCAGGGATTTACACTGAAGCTTTCTTT,CASSLPGIYTEAFF
TRBJ1-1,-,-,TRBV4-2,TGTGCCAGCAGCCACCCCTGGGAGGTGAGGGCGGATTTGGACACTGAAGCTTTCTTT,CASSHPWEVRADLDTEAFF
TRBJ2-7,few,-,TRBV15,TGTGCCACCAGCAGGGTAGGGGTCTACGAGCAGTACTTC,CATSRVGVYEQYF
TRBJ2-2,-,-,TRBV24-1,TGTGCCACCAGCGGTGGCTGGGAGCTGTTTTTT,CATSGGWELFF
TRBJ1-2,few,-,TRBV7-2,TGTGCCAGCATCGCCATCTACGCCTCCTATGGCTACACCTTC,CASIAIYASYGYTF
TRBJ2-5,-,-,TRBV7-2,TGTGCCAGCACCGCAGGGCTCCAAGAGACCCAGTACTTC,CASTAGLQETQYF
TRBJ1-5,few,-,TRBV7-9,TGTGCCAGCAGCTTAGACGGCCAGAGGAAGCCCCAGCATTTT,CASSLDGQRKPQHF
TRBJ2-1,-,-,TRBV29-1,TGCAGCGTTGGTACCGGGTTCTACAATGAGCAGTTCTTC,CSVGTGFYNEQFF
TRBJ2-1,few,TRBD1,TRBV5-1,TGCGCCAGCAGCTTGTGGGACAGGGATAACAATGAGCAGTTCTTC,CASSLWDRDNNEQFF
TRBJ2-3,many,-,TRBV4-1,TGCGCCAGCAGCGTAGCGGCTTCCACAGATACGCAGTATTTT,CASSVAASTDTQYF
TRBJ2-5,-,-,TRBV2,TGTGCCAGCAGTGAGGGGCAGGTTGGAAGGACCCAGTACTTC,CASSEGQVGRTQYF
TRBJ1-1,-,-,TRBV29-1,TGCAGCGTTGAAGATCGGGAAGCTTTCTTT,CSVEDREAFF
TRBJ1-2,medium-sized,TRBD1,TRBV4-2,TGTGCCAGCAGCCTCGTCGGAGGGGACAGGGAGGGCTACTATGGCTACACCTTC,CASSLVGGDREGYYGYTF
TRBJ1-2,few,-,TRBV12-3/TRBV12-4,TGTGCCAGCAGTTTAAGTGGTATTCCAGGGAATGGCTACACCTTC,CASSLSGIPGNGYTF
TRBJ1-4,many,-,TRBV7-2,TGTGCCAGCAGCTCGCCCCCCGGGAGAAGTAATGAAAAACTGTTTTTT,CASSSPPGRSNEKLFF